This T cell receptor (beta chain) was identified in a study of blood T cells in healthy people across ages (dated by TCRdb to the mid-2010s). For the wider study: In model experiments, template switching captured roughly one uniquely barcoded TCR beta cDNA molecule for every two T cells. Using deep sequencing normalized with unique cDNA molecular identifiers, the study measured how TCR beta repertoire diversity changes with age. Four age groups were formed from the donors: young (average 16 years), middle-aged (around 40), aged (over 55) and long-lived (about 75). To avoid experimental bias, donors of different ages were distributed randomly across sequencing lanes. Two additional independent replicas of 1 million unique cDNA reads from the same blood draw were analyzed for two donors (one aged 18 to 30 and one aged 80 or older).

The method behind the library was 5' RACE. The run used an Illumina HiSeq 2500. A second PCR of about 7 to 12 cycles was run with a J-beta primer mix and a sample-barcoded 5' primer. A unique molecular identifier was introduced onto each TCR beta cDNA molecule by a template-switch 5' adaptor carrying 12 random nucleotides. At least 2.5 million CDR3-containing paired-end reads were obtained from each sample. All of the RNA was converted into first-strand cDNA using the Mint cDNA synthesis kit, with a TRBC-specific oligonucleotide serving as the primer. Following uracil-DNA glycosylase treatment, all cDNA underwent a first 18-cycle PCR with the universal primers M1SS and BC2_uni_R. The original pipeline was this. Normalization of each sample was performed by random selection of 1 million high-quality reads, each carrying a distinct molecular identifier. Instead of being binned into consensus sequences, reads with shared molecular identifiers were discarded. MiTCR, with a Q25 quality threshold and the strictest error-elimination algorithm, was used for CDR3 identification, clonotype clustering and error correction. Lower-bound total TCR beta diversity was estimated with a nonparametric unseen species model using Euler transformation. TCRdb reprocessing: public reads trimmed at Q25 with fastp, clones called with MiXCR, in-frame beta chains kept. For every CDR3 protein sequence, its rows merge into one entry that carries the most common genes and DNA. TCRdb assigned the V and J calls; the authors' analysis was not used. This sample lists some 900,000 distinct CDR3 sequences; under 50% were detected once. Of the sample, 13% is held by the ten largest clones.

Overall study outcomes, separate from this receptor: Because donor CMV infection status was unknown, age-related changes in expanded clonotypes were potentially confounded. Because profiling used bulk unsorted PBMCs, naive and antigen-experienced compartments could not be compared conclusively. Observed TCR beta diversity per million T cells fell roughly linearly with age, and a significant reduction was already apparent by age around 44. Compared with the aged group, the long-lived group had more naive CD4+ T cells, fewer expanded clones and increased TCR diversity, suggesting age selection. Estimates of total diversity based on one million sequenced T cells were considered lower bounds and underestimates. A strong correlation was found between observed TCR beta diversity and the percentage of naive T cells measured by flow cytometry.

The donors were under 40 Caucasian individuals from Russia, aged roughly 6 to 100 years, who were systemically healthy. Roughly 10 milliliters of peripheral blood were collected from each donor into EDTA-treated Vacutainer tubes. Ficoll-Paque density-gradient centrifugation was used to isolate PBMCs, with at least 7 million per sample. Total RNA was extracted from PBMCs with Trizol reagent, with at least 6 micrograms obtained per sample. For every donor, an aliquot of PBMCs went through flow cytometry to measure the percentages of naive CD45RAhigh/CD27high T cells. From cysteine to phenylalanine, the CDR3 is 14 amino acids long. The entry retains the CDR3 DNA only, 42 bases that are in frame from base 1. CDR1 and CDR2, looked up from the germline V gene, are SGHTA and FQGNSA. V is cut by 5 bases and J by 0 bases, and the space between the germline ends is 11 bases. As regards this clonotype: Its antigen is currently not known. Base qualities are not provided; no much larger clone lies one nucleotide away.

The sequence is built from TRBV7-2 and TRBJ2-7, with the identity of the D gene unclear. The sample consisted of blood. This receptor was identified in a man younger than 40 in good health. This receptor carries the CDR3 CASSPDRYSYEQYF. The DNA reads TGTGCCAGCAGCCCCGACCGTTACTCCTACGAGCAGTACTTC.